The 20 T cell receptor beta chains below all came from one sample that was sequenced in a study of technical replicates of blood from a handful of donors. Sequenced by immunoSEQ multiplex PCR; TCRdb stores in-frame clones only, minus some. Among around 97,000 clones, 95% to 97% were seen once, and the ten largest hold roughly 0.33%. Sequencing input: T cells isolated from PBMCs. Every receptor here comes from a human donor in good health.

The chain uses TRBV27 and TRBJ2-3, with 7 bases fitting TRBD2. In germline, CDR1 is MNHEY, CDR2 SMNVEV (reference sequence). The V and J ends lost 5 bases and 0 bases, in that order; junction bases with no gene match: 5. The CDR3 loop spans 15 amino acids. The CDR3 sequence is CASSATTSSTDTQYF. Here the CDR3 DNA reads TGTGCCAGCAGTGCTACGACTAGCAGCACAGATACGCAGTATTTT.

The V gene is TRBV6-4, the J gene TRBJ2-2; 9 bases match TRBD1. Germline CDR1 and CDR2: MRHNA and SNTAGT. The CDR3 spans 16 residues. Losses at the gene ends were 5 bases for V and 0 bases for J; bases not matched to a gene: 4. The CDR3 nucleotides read TGTGCCAGCAGTTCCTACAGGGGGCCGAACACCGGGGAGCTGTTTTTT. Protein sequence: CASSSYRGPNTGELFF.

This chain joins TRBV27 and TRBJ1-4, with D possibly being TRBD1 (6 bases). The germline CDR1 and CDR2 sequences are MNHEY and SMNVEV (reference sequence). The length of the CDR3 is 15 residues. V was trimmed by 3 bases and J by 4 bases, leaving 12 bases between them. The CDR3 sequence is CASSFTGTNNEKLFF. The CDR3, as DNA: TGTGCCAGCAGTTTCACAGGGACAAATAATGAAAAACTGTTTTTT. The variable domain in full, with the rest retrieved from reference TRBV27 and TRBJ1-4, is EAQVTQNPRYLITVTGKKLTVTCSQNMNHEYMSWYRQDPGLGLRQIYYSMNVEVTDKGDVPEGYKVSRKEKRNFPLILESPSPNQTSLYFCASSFTGTNNEKLFFGSGTQLSVL.

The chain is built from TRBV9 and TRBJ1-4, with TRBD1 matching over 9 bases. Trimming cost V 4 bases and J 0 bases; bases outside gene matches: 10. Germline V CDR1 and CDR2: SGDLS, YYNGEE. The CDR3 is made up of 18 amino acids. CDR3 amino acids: CASSSPTGGEATNEKLFF. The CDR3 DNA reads TGTGCCAGCAGCTCCCCCACAGGGGGCGAAGCAACTAATGAAAAACTGTTTTTT.

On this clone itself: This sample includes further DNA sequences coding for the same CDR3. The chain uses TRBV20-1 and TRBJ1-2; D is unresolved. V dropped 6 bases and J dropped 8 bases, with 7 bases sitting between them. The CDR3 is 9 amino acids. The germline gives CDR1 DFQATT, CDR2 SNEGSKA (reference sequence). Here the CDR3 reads CSAREGYTF. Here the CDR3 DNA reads TGCAGTGCCCGCGAAGGCTACACCTTC.

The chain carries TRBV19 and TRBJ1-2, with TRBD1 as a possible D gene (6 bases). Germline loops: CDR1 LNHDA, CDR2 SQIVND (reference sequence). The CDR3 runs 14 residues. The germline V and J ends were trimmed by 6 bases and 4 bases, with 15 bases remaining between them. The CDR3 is CASSETDRAYGYTF. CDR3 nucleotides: TGTGCCAGTAGCGAAACGGACAGAGCCTATGGCTACACCTTC.

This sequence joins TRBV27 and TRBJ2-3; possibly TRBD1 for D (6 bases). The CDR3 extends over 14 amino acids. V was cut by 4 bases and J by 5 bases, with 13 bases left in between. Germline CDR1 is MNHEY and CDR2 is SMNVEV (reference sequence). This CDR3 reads CASSYRAPIDTQYF. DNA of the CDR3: TGTGCCAGCAGTTACAGGGCCCCCATAGATACGCAGTATTTT.

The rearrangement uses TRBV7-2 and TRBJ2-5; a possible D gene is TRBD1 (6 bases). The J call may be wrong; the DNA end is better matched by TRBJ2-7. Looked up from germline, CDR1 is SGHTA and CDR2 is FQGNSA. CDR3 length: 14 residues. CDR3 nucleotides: TGTGCCAGCAGCCCGAATGCAGGGGCCTACGAGCAGTACTTC. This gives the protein CASSPNAGAYEQYF.

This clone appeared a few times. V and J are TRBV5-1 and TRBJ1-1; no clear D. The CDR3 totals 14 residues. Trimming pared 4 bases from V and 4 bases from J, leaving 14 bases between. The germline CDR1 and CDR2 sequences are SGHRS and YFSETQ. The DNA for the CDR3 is TGCGCCAGCAGCCCTCGGGCTGGGAGCACTGAAGCTTTCTTT. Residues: CASSPRAGSTEAFF.

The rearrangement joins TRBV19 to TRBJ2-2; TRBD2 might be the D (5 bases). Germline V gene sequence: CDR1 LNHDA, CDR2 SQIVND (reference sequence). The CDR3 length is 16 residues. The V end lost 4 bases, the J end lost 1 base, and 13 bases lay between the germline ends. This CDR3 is CASSTRREQNTGELFF. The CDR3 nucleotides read TGTGCCAGTAGTACCCGTAGGGAGCAGAACACCGGGGAGCTGTTTTTT.

CDR3 DNA: TGTGCCAGCAGCGTAGCTAGCGCGGGAGGGCGGGAGCTGTTTTTT. This codes for CASSVASAGGRELFF. V gene TRBV9 combines with J gene TRBJ2-2; 9 bases align to TRBD2. The ends lost 0 bases at V and 9 bases at J; junction bases unmatched: 6. CDR1 and CDR2 (germline): SGDLS, YYNGEE. This CDR3 comprises 15 residues.

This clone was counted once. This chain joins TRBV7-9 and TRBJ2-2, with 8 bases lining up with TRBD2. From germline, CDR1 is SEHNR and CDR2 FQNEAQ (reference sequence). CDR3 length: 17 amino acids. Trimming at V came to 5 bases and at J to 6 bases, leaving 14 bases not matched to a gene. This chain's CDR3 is CASSDTHSGILPGELFF. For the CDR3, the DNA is TGTGCCAGCAGCGATACCCATAGCGGGATTCTTCCCGGGGAGCTGTTTTTT.

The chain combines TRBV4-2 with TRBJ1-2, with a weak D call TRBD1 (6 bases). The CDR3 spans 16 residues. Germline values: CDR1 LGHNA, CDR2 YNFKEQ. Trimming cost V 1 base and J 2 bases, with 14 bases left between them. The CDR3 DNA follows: TGTGCCAGCAGCCAAGCCACAGGGTCATCCAACTATGGCTACACCTTC. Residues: CASSQATGSSNYGYTF.

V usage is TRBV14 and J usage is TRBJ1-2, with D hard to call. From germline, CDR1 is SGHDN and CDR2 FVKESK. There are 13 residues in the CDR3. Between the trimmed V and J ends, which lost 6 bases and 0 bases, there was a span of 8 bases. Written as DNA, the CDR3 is TGTGCCAGCAGGGCAGGTTCTAACTATGGCTACACCTTC. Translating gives CASRAGSNYGYTF.

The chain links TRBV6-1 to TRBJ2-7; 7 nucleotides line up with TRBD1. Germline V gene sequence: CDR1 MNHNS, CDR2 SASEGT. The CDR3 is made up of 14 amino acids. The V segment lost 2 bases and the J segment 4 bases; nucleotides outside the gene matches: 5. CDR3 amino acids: CASSELGGEYEQYF. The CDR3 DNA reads TGTGCCAGCAGTGAATTAGGGGGCGAGTACGAGCAGTACTTC.

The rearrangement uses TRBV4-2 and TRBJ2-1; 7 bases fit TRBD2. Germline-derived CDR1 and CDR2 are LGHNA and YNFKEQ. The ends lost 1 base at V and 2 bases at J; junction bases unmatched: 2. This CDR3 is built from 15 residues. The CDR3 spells CASSQVREAYNEQFF. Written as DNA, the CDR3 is TGTGCCAGCAGCCAAGTACGGGAGGCCTACAATGAGCAGTTCTTC.

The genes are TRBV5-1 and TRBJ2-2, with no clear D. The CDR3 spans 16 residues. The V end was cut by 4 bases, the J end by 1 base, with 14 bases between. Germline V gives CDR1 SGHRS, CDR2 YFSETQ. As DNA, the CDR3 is TGCGCCAGCAGCCCGCCGGAAGCGTGGAACACCGGGGAGCTGTTTTTT. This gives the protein CASSPPEAWNTGELFF.

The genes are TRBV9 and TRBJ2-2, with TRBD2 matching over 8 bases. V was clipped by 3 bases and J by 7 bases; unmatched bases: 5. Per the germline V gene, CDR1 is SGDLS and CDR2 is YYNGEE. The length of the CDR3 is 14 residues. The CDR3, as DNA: TGTGCCAGCAGCGCTTTCCGGGGGGGCGGGGAGCTGTTTTTT. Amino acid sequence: CASSAFRGGGELFF.

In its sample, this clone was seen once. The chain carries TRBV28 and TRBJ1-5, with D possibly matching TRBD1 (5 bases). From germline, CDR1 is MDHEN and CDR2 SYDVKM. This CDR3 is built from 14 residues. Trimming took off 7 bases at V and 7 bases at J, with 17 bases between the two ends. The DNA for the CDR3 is TGTGCCAGCAACCCGGGGGGGAGGCGCCAGCCCCAGCATTTT. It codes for CASNPGGRRQPQHF.

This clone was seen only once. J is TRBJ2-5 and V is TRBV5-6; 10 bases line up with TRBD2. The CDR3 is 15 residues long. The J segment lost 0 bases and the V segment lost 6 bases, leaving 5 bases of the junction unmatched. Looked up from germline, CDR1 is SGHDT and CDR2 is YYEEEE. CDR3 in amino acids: CASTSTSGYQETQYF. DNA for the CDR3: TGTGCCAGCACCTCGACTAGCGGGTACCAAGAGACCCAGTACTTC.